A selection of T cell receptor beta chains follows, all from one sample in a study of blood T cell repertoires in COVID-19. The protocol was immunoSEQ multiplex PCR, while the TCRdb copy is restricted to in-frame clones and leaves out a portion. The data hold 270,000 or so clones, with more than 65% observed a single time. What was sequenced was peripheral blood. The source is a woman aged 18-29 years with acute or convalescent COVID-19. Each CDR3 is given with its conserved first and last residue. D genes are given only for firm matches. Where a row states a size, it is once, few, many or the class of an expanded clone; other rows omit it.

V gene,clone size,J gene,D gene,CDR3 DNA,CDR3 protein
TRBV15,.,TRBJ2-1,TRBD2,TGTGCCACCAGCCGACCCACCTTAGCGGGTCACAATGAGCAGTTCTTC,CATSRPTLAGHNEQFF
TRBV11-2,.,TRBJ2-7,.,TGTGCCAGCAGCTTTGCAGGAAGCTCCTACGAGCAGTACTTC,CASSFAGSSYEQYF
TRBV11-2,.,TRBJ2-7,TRBD2,TGTGCCAGCAGCCCCGGACCCTCAGCGGGAGTCGAGCAGTACTTC,CASSPGPSAGVEQYF
TRBV28,once,TRBJ2-7,TRBD2,TGTGCCAGCAGTTATCCTTTGACTAGCGGGAGTGTGGAGCAGTACTTC,CASSYPLTSGSVEQYF
TRBV18,.,TRBJ2-7,TRBD2,TGTGCCAGCTCACCAGTATTAATAGGCGGTAGCGGGATCCACGAGCAGTACTTC,CASSPVLIGGSGIHEQYF
TRBV27,.,TRBJ1-6,.,TGTGCCAGCAGTTGGGGCAGAGCTAATTCACCCCTCCACTTT,CASSWGRANSPLHF
TRBV28,.,TRBJ1-4,.,TGTGCCAGCACGGGGGGGGACCTCGCAACTAATGAAAAACTGTTTTTT,CASTGGDLATNEKLFF
TRBV28,once,TRBJ2-3,TRBD2,TGTGCCAGCAGCCGTTGGAGGCTAGCGGGAGGGCGGGGAACAGATACGCAGTATTTT,CASSRWRLAGGRGTDTQYF
TRBV7-2,.,TRBJ2-3,TRBD2,TGTGCCAGCAGCCAGGGACTAGCGGGAGGCACAGATACGCAGTATTTT,CASSQGLAGGTDTQYF
TRBV7-2,.,TRBJ2-2,TRBD2,TGTGCCAGCAGCCGCGGGGGAGCGGGAAAGGTCGGGGAGCTGTTTTTT,CASSRGGAGKVGELFF
TRBV27,.,TRBJ1-5,TRBD1,TGTGCCAGCAGTTTAACCCCAGGGGGAGATCAGCCCCAGCATTTT,CASSLTPGGDQPQHF
TRBV6-6,.,TRBJ1-1,TRBD1,TGTGCCAGCAGTTCAACAGGGGGGAACACTGAAGCTTTCTTT,CASSSTGGNTEAFF
TRBV6-1,.,TRBJ2-7,TRBD2,TGTGCCAGCAGTGAACGCTTGGGACTAGCCGACCGCTTCTCCTACGAGCAGTACTTC,CASSERLGLADRFSYEQYF
TRBV4-3,.,TRBJ1-3,.,TGCGCCAGCAGCCAAGGCTGGTCTAATGGAAACACCATATATTTT,CASSQGWSNGNTIYF
TRBV6-5,.,TRBJ2-1,.,TGTGCCAGCAGTCCTGGAGGAATTGAGCAGTTCTTC,CASSPGGIEQFF
TRBV9,.,TRBJ2-2,TRBD1,TGTGCCAGCACAACAGGGGACCCGAACACCGGGGAGCTGTTTTTT,CASTTGDPNTGELFF
TRBV27,.,TRBJ2-3,TRBD2,TGTGCCAGCAGTTTAGCGGGAGCCACAGATACGCAGTATTTT,CASSLAGATDTQYF
TRBV28,.,TRBJ2-7,TRBD2,TGTGCCAGCAGTCCCCCAGCGGGGCACTCCTACGAGCAGTACTTC,CASSPPAGHSYEQYF
TRBV24-1,.,TRBJ2-3,.,TGTGCCACCAGTGGGGGCAGCCCCACAGATACGCAGTATTTT,CATSGGSPTDTQYF
TRBV5-1,.,TRBJ2-3,TRBD2,TGCGCCAGCAGCGTATTAGCGGGAGGTACGCAGTATTTT,CASSVLAGGTQYF
TRBV19,.,TRBJ2-3,.,TGTGCCAGTAGTACAGGACAGTTCCCAGATACGCAGTATTTT,CASSTGQFPDTQYF
TRBV5-4,.,TRBJ2-6,TRBD1,TGTGCCAGCAGCTTGGGTGGGACAGGCCTTTCTGGGGCCAACGTCCTGACTTTC,CASSLGGTGLSGANVLTF
TRBV7-3,.,TRBJ2-5,TRBD1,TGTGCCAGCAGCGTTACCCCGGGACAGGGGGAGACCCAGTACTTC,CASSVTPGQGETQYF
TRBV18,.,TRBJ2-7,.,TGTGCCAGCTCACCAGGACAGAACGAGCAGTACTTC,CASSPGQNEQYF
TRBV7-3,.,TRBJ2-1,TRBD2,TGTGCCAGCAGCTTAGAAGGGACTAGTAGGAGTAATGAGCAGTTCTTC,CASSLEGTSRSNEQFF
TRBV5-6,once,TRBJ2-5,.,TGTGCCAGCAGCTTGCCCAGGGGGGAGTCGAAGACCCAGTACTTC,CASSLPRGESKTQYF
TRBV3-1/TRBV3-2,once,TRBJ2-3,TRBD2,TGTGCCAGCGGGACTAGCGGTTCGGATACGCAGTATTTT,CASGTSGSDTQYF
TRBV28,.,TRBJ2-7,.,TGTGCCAGCAGTTTATGGCCCAGAACCTACGAGCAGTACTTC,CASSLWPRTYEQYF
TRBV19,once,TRBJ1-6,TRBD1,TGTGCCAGTACTCGGACAGGGGGCGATTCACCCCTCCACTTT,CASTRTGGDSPLHF
TRBV4-1,.,TRBJ2-7,TRBD2,TGCGCCAGCAGCCAAGATAGCCGGACTAGCGGGGTTCACGAGCAGTACTTC,CASSQDSRTSGVHEQYF
TRBV4-2,.,TRBJ2-7,TRBD2,TGTGCCAGCAGCCAAGGTAGTAGCGGGAGCTTTTACGAGCAGTACTTC,CASSQGSSGSFYEQYF
TRBV6-1,.,TRBJ1-4,.,TGTGCCAGCAGTGAATTGGGGGGGCTGTTTTTT,CASSELGGLFF
TRBV2,.,TRBJ1-5,.,TGTGCCAGCAGTGAGTTACAGGGTAACAATCAGCCCCAGCATTTT,CASSELQGNNQPQHF
TRBV29-1,.,TRBJ1-2,.,TGCAGCGTGATGGGGCAGGGAGGTAATGGCTACACCTTC,CSVMGQGGNGYTF
TRBV9,once,TRBJ2-3,TRBD1,TGTGCCAGCAGTCCCATCGGGACAGGGGCCGATACGCAGTATTTT,CASSPIGTGADTQYF
TRBV13,.,TRBJ2-2,.,TGTGCCAGCAGCCCAAGAGGGAGTAGGACCGGGGAGCTGTTTTTT,CASSPRGSRTGELFF
TRBV7-9,.,TRBJ2-3,TRBD2,TGTGCCAGCAGCTCCCAGACTAGCGGGAGGCCAGATACGCAGTATTTT,CASSSQTSGRPDTQYF
TRBV7-7,.,TRBJ2-1,TRBD2,TGTGCTAGCAGCCCGGGACTAGCGGAAAACTACAATGAGCAGTTCTTC,CASSPGLAENYNEQFF
TRBV29-1,.,TRBJ2-1,TRBD1,TGCAGCGTTGCAAGACCTCTAGAGGGCAGGGGGCGAGGAAATGAGCAGTTCTTC,CSVARPLEGRGRGNEQFF
TRBV13,once,TRBJ2-7,TRBD2,TGTGCCAGCAGCCAGACTAGCGGAGCGTCCTACGAGCAGTACTTC,CASSQTSGASYEQYF
TRBV30,.,TRBJ1-4,TRBD1,TGTGCCCTCGACAGGGGTGGGGAAAAACTGTTTTTT,CALDRGGEKLFF
TRBV30,.,TRBJ1-2,TRBD1,TGTGCCTGGAGTGGACCGGGACAGGGTGGCTACACCTTC,CAWSGPGQGGYTF
TRBV4-2,.,TRBJ2-7,TRBD2,TGTGCCAGCAGCCAAGATCAAGTAGCGGGGGCCTACGAGCAGTACTTC,CASSQDQVAGAYEQYF
TRBV19,few,TRBJ2-2,TRBD2,TGTGCCAGTAGTACTAGCGGGAACACCGGGGAGCTGTTTTTT,CASSTSGNTGELFF
TRBV2,.,TRBJ2-7,.,TGTGCCAGCAGTGAGACGCTGTCTTGGGGGCTCTACGAGCAGTACTTC,CASSETLSWGLYEQYF
TRBV9,.,TRBJ2-3,TRBD2,TGTGCCAGCACCGGACTAGCGGGATCAAAAGATACGCAGTATTTT,CASTGLAGSKDTQYF
TRBV11-3,.,TRBJ2-7,TRBD2,TGTGCCAGCAGCCAAGGGACTAGCGGAAACTACGAGCAGTACTTC,CASSQGTSGNYEQYF
TRBV3-1/TRBV3-2,.,TRBJ2-1,TRBD2,TGTGCCAGCAGCCGGACTAGCCTTGAGCAGTTCTTC,CASSRTSLEQFF
TRBV12-1,.,TRBJ1-5,.,TGTGCCAGCAGCTTAAGTAAATCACAGGCCGATAGCAATCAGCCCCAGCATTTT,CASSLSKSQADSNQPQHF
TRBV6-2/TRBV6-3,.,TRBJ2-7,.,TGTGCCAGCAGTTACTCGATTAGCAGCTACTCCTACGAGCAGTACTTC,CASSYSISSYSYEQYF
TRBV7-2,.,TRBJ2-6,.,TGTGCCAGCAGCCCCACCTCCGGGGCTGGGGCCAACGTCCTGACTTTC,CASSPTSGAGANVLTF
TRBV11-2,.,TRBJ2-2,TRBD1,TGTGCCAGCAGCTTAGGGGGGACAGTGAACACCGGGGAGCTGTTTTTT,CASSLGGTVNTGELFF
TRBV28,few,TRBJ1-1,.,TGTGCCAGCAGTTCTGCCAGGGCGAAGAGAAACACTGAAGCTTTCTTT,CASSSARAKRNTEAFF
TRBV21-1,once,TRBJ2-7,.,TGTGCCAGCAGCAAAGAAGCGAACCACACCTACGAGCAGTACTTC,CASSKEANHTYEQYF
TRBV19,.,TRBJ1-2,.,TGTGCCAGTAGTTTTATACAGTATGGCTACACCTTC,CASSFIQYGYTF
TRBV9,.,TRBJ2-1,TRBD2,TGTGCCAGCAGCGTTGGCGGGAGGGGTGTATCCTACAATGAGCAGTTCTTC,CASSVGGRGVSYNEQFF
TRBV5-1,.,TRBJ1-2,.,TGCGCCAGCAGCTTACAACTAGCTAACTATGGCTACACCTTC,CASSLQLANYGYTF
TRBV5-4,once,TRBJ2-5,.,TGTGCCAGCAGCTTGGGAGGGCCCGCTACCCAAGAGACCCAGTACTTC,CASSLGGPATQETQYF
TRBV3-1/TRBV3-2,.,TRBJ2-3,TRBD1,TGTGCCAGCAGAACGGACAGGGACACAGATACGCAGTATTTT,CASRTDRDTDTQYF